The subject of this entry is one TCR beta chain. The read finishes 3 residues shy of the CDR3 end, and the germline J gene is used to complete it. Sequencing was performed with immunoSEQ multiplex PCR; in TCRdb, only in-frame clones are kept and a portion is missing. This listing includes some 30,000 clones. CDR3 size: 16 residues. V lost 2 bases to trimming and J lost 3 bases; unmatched junction nucleotides: 7. Germline V gives CDR1 KGHSH, CDR2 LQKENI. The data belong to a study of T cells in women clearing cervical HPV infection. Prevalent HPV16 infections were excluded; only incident single HPV16 infections included.

This chain connects TRBV18 to TRBJ1-1; 9 nucleotides align to TRBD1. The sequence was collected from a woman aged 18-70 years with a cervical HPV16 infection that either progressed to CIN3+ or cleared (not recorded which). The sequenced material came from blood buffy coat. Here the CDR3 reads CASSPRDRVTDTEAFF. The part of the CDR3 DNA that was read is TGTGCCAGCTCACCAAGGGACAGGGTGACGGACACTGAA.